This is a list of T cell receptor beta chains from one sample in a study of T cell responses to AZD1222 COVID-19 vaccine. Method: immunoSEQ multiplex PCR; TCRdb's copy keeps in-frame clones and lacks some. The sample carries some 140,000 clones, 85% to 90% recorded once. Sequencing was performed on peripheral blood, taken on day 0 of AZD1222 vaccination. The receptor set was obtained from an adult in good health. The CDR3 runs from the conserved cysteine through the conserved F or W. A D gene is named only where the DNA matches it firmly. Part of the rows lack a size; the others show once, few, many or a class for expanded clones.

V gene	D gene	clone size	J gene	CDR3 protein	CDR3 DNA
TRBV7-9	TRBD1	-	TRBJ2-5	CASSSPRTGGWETQYF	TGTGCCAGCAGCTCACCTCGGACAGGGGGCTGGGAGACCCAGTACTTC
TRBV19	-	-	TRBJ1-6	CASSMLVGNNYNSPLHF	TGTGCCAGTAGTATGCTGGTGGGGAACAACTATAATTCACCCCTCCACTTT
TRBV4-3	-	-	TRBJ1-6	CASSQGHGITPLHF	TGCGCCAGCAGCCAAGGTCATGGGATTACACCCCTCCACTTT
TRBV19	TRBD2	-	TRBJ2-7	CASSIRMVAGGYEQYF	TGTGCCAGTAGTATTAGGATGGTAGCGGGAGGCTACGAGCAGTACTTC
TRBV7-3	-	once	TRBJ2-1	CASSLGGPGNEQFF	TGTGCCAGCAGCTTAGGAGGGCCAGGGAATGAGCAGTTCTTC
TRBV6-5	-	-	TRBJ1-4	CASSYIAVEKLFF	TGTGCCAGCAGTTACATTGCAGTCGAAAAACTGTTTTTT
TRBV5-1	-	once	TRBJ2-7	CASSKENNYEQYF	TGCGCCAGCAGCAAAGAGAACAACTACGAGCAGTACTTC
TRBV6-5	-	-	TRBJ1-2	CASSPEQPNYGYTF	TGTGCCAGCAGCCCGGAACAGCCGAACTATGGCTACACCTTC
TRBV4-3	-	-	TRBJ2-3	CASSQDAGSTDTQYF	TGCGCCAGCAGCCAAGATGCAGGTAGCACAGATACGCAGTATTTT
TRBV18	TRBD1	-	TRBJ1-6	CASSPRQGGQSPLHF	TGTGCCAGCTCACCCCGACAGGGGGGGCAATCACCCCTCCACTTT
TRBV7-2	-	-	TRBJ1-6	CASSQQGGNSPLHF	TGTGCCAGCAGTCAACAGGGTGGAAATTCACCCCTCCACTTT
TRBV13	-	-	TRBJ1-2	CASSQRPKAGRGGYTF	TGTGCCAGCAGCCAGCGGCCAAAAGCGGGACGCGGGGGCTACACCTTC
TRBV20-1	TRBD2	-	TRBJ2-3	CSSTGGDTQYF	TGCAGTAGTACGGGAGGTGATACGCAGTATTTT
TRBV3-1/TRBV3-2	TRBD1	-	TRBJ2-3	CASSLRDRDADTQYF	TGTGCCAGCAGCCTCCGGGACAGGGATGCAGATACGCAGTATTTT
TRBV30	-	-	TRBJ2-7	CAWGDYEQYF	TGTGCCTGGGGTGATTACGAGCAGTACTTC
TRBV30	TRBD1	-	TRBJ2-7	CAWSAGGQAFLYSYEQYF	TGTGCCTGGAGTGCAGGGGGCCAGGCTTTTTTATATTCCTACGAGCAGTACTTC
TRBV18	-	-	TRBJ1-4	CASSPQSWSGEKLFF	TGTGCCAGCTCACCACAGTCCTGGTCTGGTGAAAAACTGTTTTTT
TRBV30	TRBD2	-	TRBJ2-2	CAWKGLAGEVPHTGELFF	TGTGCCTGGAAGGGTCTAGCGGGAGAAGTACCGCACACCGGGGAGCTGTTTTTT
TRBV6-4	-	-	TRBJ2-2	CASSESESGELFF	TGTGCCAGCAGTGAATCTGAATCCGGGGAGCTGTTTTTT
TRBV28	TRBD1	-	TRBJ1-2	CASRGQGQSLGYTF	TGTGCCAGCAGAGGACAGGGGCAAAGTTTAGGCTACACCTTC
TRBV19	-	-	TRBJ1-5	CASSIGRWQGAQHF	TGTGCCAGTAGTATAGGACGGTGGCAAGGGGCCCAGCATTTT
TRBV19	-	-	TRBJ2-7	CASSIRDALYEQYF	TGTGCCAGTAGTATCCGGGACGCTCTCTACGAGCAGTACTTC
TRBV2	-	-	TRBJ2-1	CASSGSITGYSYNEQFF	TGTGCCAGCAGTGGCAGTATTACAGGGTACTCCTACAATGAGCAGTTCTTC
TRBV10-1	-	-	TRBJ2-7	CASSDSITSYEQYF	TGCGCCAGCAGTGATAGTATTACCTCCTACGAGCAGTACTTC
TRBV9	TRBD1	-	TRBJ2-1	CASSPRDSYNEQFF	TGTGCCAGCAGCCCGAGGGACAGCTACAATGAGCAGTTCTTC
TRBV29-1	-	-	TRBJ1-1	CSVSLTGTEAFF	TGCAGCGTCAGCCTTACAGGGACTGAAGCTTTCTTT
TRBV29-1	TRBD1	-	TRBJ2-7	CSVEDLDRAEQYF	TGCAGCGTTGAAGATCTGGACAGGGCCGAGCAGTACTTC
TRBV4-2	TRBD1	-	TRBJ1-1	CASSRRQGGNTEAFF	TGTGCCAGCAGCCGGAGACAGGGGGGGAACACTGAAGCTTTCTTT
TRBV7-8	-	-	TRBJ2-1	CASSLAAPYRDRSYNEQFF	TGTGCCAGCAGCTTAGCCGCACCTTACAGGGATCGGTCCTACAATGAGCAGTTCTTC
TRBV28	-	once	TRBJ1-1	CAAAIGGVNTEAFF	TGTGCCGCAGCCATCGGCGGGGTGAACACTGAAGCTTTCTTT
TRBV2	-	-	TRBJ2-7	CASREDGSYEQYF	TGTGCCAGCAGGGAGGACGGGTCCTACGAGCAGTACTTC
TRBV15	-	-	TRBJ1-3	CATSRGGRSGSSGNTIYF	TGTGCCACCAGCAGGGGGGGGAGGAGCGGAAGCTCTGGAAACACCATATATTTT
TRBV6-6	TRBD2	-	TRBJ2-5	CASSYRWVREGETQYF	TGTGCCAGCAGTTACCGCTGGGTCAGGGAGGGAGAGACCCAGTACTTC
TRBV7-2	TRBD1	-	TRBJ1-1	CASSLLQGRRGRTEAFF	TGTGCCAGCAGCTTGTTACAGGGGCGCAGGGGGAGAACTGAAGCTTTCTTT
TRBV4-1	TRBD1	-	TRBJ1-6	CASSFRDRVNSPLHF	TGCGCCAGCAGCTTCCGGGACAGGGTAAATTCACCCCTCCACTTT
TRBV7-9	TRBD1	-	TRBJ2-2	CASRPGQGAYMGGELFF	TGTGCCAGCAGACCGGGACAGGGGGCTTATATGGGCGGGGAGCTGTTTTTT
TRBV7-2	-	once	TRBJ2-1	CASSLFRDPRRNEQFF	TGTGCCAGCAGCCTTTTCCGGGACCCGCGGCGCAATGAGCAGTTCTTC
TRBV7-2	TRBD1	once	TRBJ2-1	CASSLVAGQGDYNEQFF	TGTGCCAGCAGCTTAGTTGCGGGACAGGGCGACTACAATGAGCAGTTCTTC
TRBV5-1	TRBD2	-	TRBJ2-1	CASSLTSGRIIDDEQFF	TGCGCCAGCAGCTTGACTAGCGGGAGGATTATTGATGATGAGCAGTTCTTC
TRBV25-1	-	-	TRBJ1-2	CASSEGRSYGYTF	TGTGCCAGCAGTGAAGGCAGGTCCTATGGCTACACCTTC
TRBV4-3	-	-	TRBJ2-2	CASSHKFKNTGELFF	TGCGCCAGCAGCCATAAATTCAAGAACACCGGGGAGCTGTTTTTT
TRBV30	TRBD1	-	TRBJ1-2	CAWSSGTGGIRGYTF	TGTGCCTGGAGTTCCGGGACAGGGGGCATACGAGGCTACACCTTC
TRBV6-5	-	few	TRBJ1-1	CASSYVMNTEAFF	TGTGCCAGCAGTTATGTGATGAACACTGAAGCTTTCTTT
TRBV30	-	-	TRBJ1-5	CAWSDSTDQPQHF	TGTGCCTGGAGTGACAGTACCGACCAGCCCCAGCATTTT
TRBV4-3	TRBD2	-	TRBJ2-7	CASSQNPGGPPNEQYF	TGCGCCAGCAGCCAAAACCCGGGAGGGCCACCGAACGAGCAGTACTTC
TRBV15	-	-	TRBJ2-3	CATSTTRGIEGTDTQYF	TGTGCCACCAGCACCACACGGGGCATTGAGGGGACAGATACGCAGTATTTT
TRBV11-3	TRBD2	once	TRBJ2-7	CASSLGRGSYEQYF	TGTGCCAGCAGCTTAGGCCGCGGGAGCTACGAGCAGTACTTC
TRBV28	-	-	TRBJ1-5	CASRVQGQPQHF	TGTGCCAGCAGAGTACAGGGACAGCCCCAGCATTTT
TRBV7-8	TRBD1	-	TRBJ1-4	CASRPWTGWGEKLFF	TGTGCCAGCAGACCCTGGACAGGGTGGGGAGAAAAACTGTTTTTT
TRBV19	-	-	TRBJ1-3	CASSIDPSSGNTIYF	TGTGCCAGTAGTATAGATCCGAGCTCTGGAAACACCATATATTTT
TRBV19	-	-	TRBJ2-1	CASSERSDSFNEQFF	TGTGCCAGTAGTGAGAGATCGGACAGCTTCAATGAGCAGTTCTTC
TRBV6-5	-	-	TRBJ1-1	CASSYGGRTEAFF	TGTGCCAGCAGTTACGGGGGAAGGACTGAAGCTTTCTTT
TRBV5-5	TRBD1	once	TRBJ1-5	CASSLAGDRRNQPQHF	TGTGCCAGCAGCTTGGCCGGGGACAGGCGCAATCAGCCCCAGCATTTT
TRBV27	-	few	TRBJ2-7	CASSWFGDEQYF	TGTGCCAGCAGTTGGTTTGGGGACGAGCAGTACTTC
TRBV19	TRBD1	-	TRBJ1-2	CASSNLQGDYGYTF	TGTGCCAGTAGTAACCTACAGGGGGATTATGGCTACACCTTC